These 23 T cell receptor beta chains share one sample of origin, sequenced in a study of OX40 agonist ivuxolimab in advanced cancers. The protocol was immunoSEQ multiplex PCR, while the TCRdb copy is restricted to in-frame clones and leaves out a portion. This sample has 61,000 or so clones, with less than 90% found just once. Sequencing used CD4+ or CD8+ T cells sorted from blood, obtained in a trial of the OX40 agonist ivuxolimab. Every receptor here comes from an adult with an advanced solid tumor such as melanoma, head and neck, liver or kidney cancer.

This clone was observed a handful of times. The V and J genes are TRBV5-1 and TRBJ2-7; 10 bases match TRBD2. Germline V gene sequence: CDR1 SGHRS, CDR2 YFSETQ. V lost 0 bases, J lost 2 bases, and 5 bases stayed unmatched. The length of the CDR3 is 16 residues. CDR3 DNA sequence: TGCGCCAGCAGCTTGGGGGGAGGACTAGCGGCCTACGAGCAGTACTTC. It codes for CASSLGGGLAAYEQYF.

This clone has only a few counts. The chain combines TRBV19 with TRBJ1-1; the D is unclear. CDR1 is LNHDA, CDR2 SQIVND, per germline (reference sequence). V lost 9 bases and J 3 bases, leaving 5 bases between the germline ends. CDR3 length: 10 amino acids. The CDR3: CASKDTEAFF. CDR3 bases: TGTGCCAGCAAAGACACTGAAGCTTTCTTT.

CDR3 nucleotides: TGTGCCAGCAGCTTAGGGGGGAGTCAGCCCCAGCATTTT. Translation gives CASSLGGSQPQHF. The chain links TRBV7-2 to TRBJ1-5; a possible D gene is TRBD1 (5 bases). Trimming took off 1 base at V and 6 bases at J, with 7 bases between the two ends. The germline V gene has CDR1 SGHTA and CDR2 FQGNSA. This CDR3 is 13 amino acids long.

The rearrangement uses TRBV2 and TRBJ2-5; D is perhaps TRBD1 or TRBD2 (5 bases each). The end of the DNA is better explained by TRBJ2-7, so the J call may be wrong. There are 13 residues in the CDR3. CDR1 and CDR2 from the germline V gene are SNHLY and FYNNEI. CDR3 amino acids: CASRGPRSYEQYF. The CDR3 coding sequence is TGTGCCAGCAGGGGACCCCGGAGCTACGAGCAGTACTTC.

The chain carries TRBV6-6 and TRBJ1-2; a weak D match, TRBD1 (6 bases). The CDR3 loop spans 14 amino acids. The germline CDR1 and CDR2 sequences are MNHNY and SVGAGI (reference sequence). V was shortened by 4 bases and J by 4 bases, with 13 bases between the two germline ends. The CDR3, as DNA: TGTGCCAGCAGTTCGTTACAGGGTACCTATGGCTACACCTTC. Translation gives CASSSLQGTYGYTF.

The chain uses TRBV5-1 and TRBJ1-6, with TRBD1 identical over 8 bases. CDR1 and CDR2 from the germline V gene are SGHRS and YFSETQ. Trimming removed 1 base from V and 9 bases from J; junction bases left unmatched: 6. CDR3 length: 15 residues. CDR3 region: CASSLQGAEGSPLHF. The CDR3 DNA sequence: TGCGCCAGCAGCTTGCAGGGGGCCGAGGGTTCACCCCTCCACTTT.

This chain uses TRBV6-6 with TRBJ2-7; D could derive from TRBD1 or TRBD2 (6 bases each). Germline V gives CDR1 MNHNY, CDR2 SVGAGI (reference sequence). The CDR3 is 14 amino acids. V shed 2 bases and J shed 3 bases, with 11 bases lying between them. The CDR3 is CASSYAGQLYEQYF. CDR3 DNA: TGTGCCAGCAGTTACGCGGGACAACTCTACGAGCAGTACTTC.

The genes are TRBV6-6 and TRBJ2-7; D call uncertain. CDR1 MNHNY and CDR2 SVGAGI come from the germline V gene (reference sequence). V shed 2 bases and J shed 4 bases, with 6 bases lying between them. The CDR3 is 12 amino acids. CDR3 region: CASSYEEYEQYF. CDR3 bases: TGTGCCAGCAGTTACGAAGAATACGAGCAGTACTTC.

In this sample, this clone turned up a few times. The genes are TRBV11-3 and TRBJ2-3, with TRBD2 matching over 7 bases. CDR3 length: 14 amino acids. The germline CDR1 and CDR2 sequences are SGHNT and YENEEA. J gave up 6 bases and V 5 bases, and 8 bases lay outside the gene matches. The chain's CDR3 is CASSGGGNRDTQYF. For the CDR3, the DNA is TGTGCCAGCAGCGGGGGAGGGAACCGGGATACGCAGTATTTT. Combining the CDR3 with reference TRBV11-3 and TRBJ2-3 gives the whole variable domain EAGVVQSPRYKIIEKKQPVAFWCNPISGHNTLYWYLQNLGQGPELLIRYENEEAVDDSQLPKDRFSAERLKGVDSTLKIQPAELGDSAVYLCASSGGGNRDTQYFGPGTRLTVL.

The chain links TRBV19 to TRBJ2-3; possibly TRBD2 for D (5 bases). V was cut by 1 base and J by 0 bases, with 14 bases left in between. The CDR3 extends over 17 amino acids. Per the germline V gene, CDR1 is LNHDA and CDR2 is SQIVND (reference sequence). Here the CDR3 DNA reads TGTGCCAGTAGTATAGGCGGCGGGTCCCCTAGCACAGATACGCAGTATTTT. It yields the protein CASSIGGGSPSTDTQYF.

The gene calls are TRBV11-3 and TRBJ2-7, with TRBD2 matching over 7 bases. V was pared by 5 bases and J by 6 bases, with 16 bases of the junction left unmatched. The germline CDR1 and CDR2 sequences are SGHNT and YENEEA. This CDR3 spans 16 amino acids. The DNA for the CDR3 is TGTGCCAGCAGCCGTGGGTTAGGCGGGGGACTGGGCGAGCAGTACTTC. The encoded protein is CASSRGLGGGLGEQYF.

The rearrangement links TRBV13 to TRBJ2-6; D unclear. Trimming removed 5 bases from V and 3 bases from J, with 5 bases in between. Germline V gene lookup returns CDR1 PRHDT and CDR2 FYEKMQ (reference sequence). CDR3 length equals 13 residues. The CDR3: CASSPFGANVLTF. In nucleotides, the CDR3 is TGTGCCAGCAGCCCCTTTGGGGCCAACGTCCTGACTTTC.

This clone appeared once. V and J are TRBV11-2 and TRBJ1-2; a possible D gene is TRBD1 (5 bases). V was trimmed by 5 bases and J by 1 base, leaving 11 bases between them. From germline, CDR1 is SGHAT and CDR2 FQNNGV. This CDR3 region has 14 residues. The CDR3 is CASSRGGGNYGYTF. The CDR3 DNA follows: TGTGCCAGCAGCCGGGGGGGAGGTAACTATGGCTACACCTTC.

In its sample, this clone was seen a few times. The chain employs TRBV4-1 and TRBJ1-1; 7 bases map to TRBD1. After removal of 4 bases from V and 0 bases from J, the junction contained 8 bases not matched to a gene. CDR3 length equals 16 residues. Looked up from germline, CDR1 is MGHRA and CDR2 is YSYEKL. The CDR3 region is CASSLGQVIMNTEAFF. CDR3 nucleotide sequence: TGCGCCAGCAGCCTTGGACAGGTCATTATGAACACTGAAGCTTTCTTT.

The gene calls are TRBV6-5 and TRBJ2-3; D possibly corresponds to TRBD1 (5 bases). Trimming stripped 4 bases from V and 2 bases from J, with 7 bases between. The CDR3 is made up of 13 amino acids. Per germline, CDR1 MNHEY and CDR2 SVGAGI. The CDR3 sequence: CASSSTDTDTQYF. The CDR3 coding sequence is TGTGCCAGCAGTTCGACAGACACAGATACGCAGTATTTT.

The rearrangement uses TRBV11-1 and TRBJ2-1; 8 nucleotides align to TRBD2. CDR1 is SGHAT and CDR2 is FQDESV in the germline V gene (reference sequence). The CDR3 is 17 residues long. V was pared by 2 bases and J by 8 bases, with 14 bases of the junction left unmatched. The CDR3 nucleotides read TGTGCCAGCAGCTTATCCGTTTATGGCGGGGGGCCCGATGAGCAGTTCTTC. Translating it yields CASSLSVYGGGPDEQFF.

This CDR3 is CASSPRTGHQPQHF. CDR3 DNA sequence: TGTGCCAGCAGTCCCCGGACAGGCCATCAGCCCCAGCATTTT. The chain recombines TRBV27 with TRBJ1-5; 7 positions agree with TRBD1. The V gene's germline CDR1 is MNHEY and CDR2 SMNVEV (reference sequence). This CDR3 is built from 14 residues. The trim removed 5 bases at V and 5 bases at J, leaving 6 bases unmatched.

The sample holds one count of this clone. This rearrangement joins TRBV2 to TRBJ2-3; 13 bases agree with TRBD2. The J segment lost 3 bases and the V segment lost 8 bases, leaving 5 bases of the junction unmatched. This CDR3 is 15 amino acids long. Germline V gene lookup returns CDR1 SNHLY and CDR2 FYNNEI. The CDR3 sequence is CASLLLAGGTDTQYF. CDR3 bases: TGTGCCAGCTTATTACTAGCGGGGGGGACAGATACGCAGTATTTT.

V and J are TRBV4-1 and TRBJ2-7; perhaps TRBD1 as D (5 bases). The DNA end is a closer match to TRBJ2-1, so the J assignment may be wrong. Per germline, CDR1 MGHRA and CDR2 YSYEKL. This CDR3 has 17 amino acids. CDR3 nucleotide sequence: TGCGCCAGCAGCCAACGTACGACAGCTTGGGGAAACAATGAGCAGTTCTTC. It is translated as CASSQRTTAWGNNEQFF.

The chain has TRBV28 and TRBJ1-2, with a possible D match to TRBD1 (5 bases). This CDR3 spans 15 amino acids. Germline V gene sequence: CDR1 MDHEN, CDR2 SYDVKM. With 7 bases removed from V and 0 bases from J, the gap between germline ends came to 15 bases. For the CDR3, the DNA is TGTGCCAGCAAGGCCGCGGGGACTCCTAACTATGGCTACACCTTC. It codes for CASKAAGTPNYGYTF.

This chain joins TRBV7-3 and TRBJ2-1; D remains ambiguous. Germline V gene sequence: CDR1 SGHTA, CDR2 FQGTGA. V was trimmed by 2 bases and J by 5 bases, leaving 10 bases between them. The CDR3 runs 14 residues. The CDR3 spells CASSLSGANNEQFF. In DNA, the CDR3 is TGTGCCAGCAGCTTATCGGGTGCAAACAATGAGCAGTTCTTC.

This clone was detected only a few times. J is TRBJ1-2 and V is TRBV7-9; no clear D. The CDR3 length is 12 residues. In germline, CDR1 is SEHNR, CDR2 FQNEAQ (reference sequence). Trimming took off 1 base at V and 6 bases at J, with 6 bases between the two ends. Here the CDR3 reads CASSLDTNGYTF. The CDR3 coding sequence is TGTGCCAGCAGCTTAGATACTAATGGCTACACCTTC.

The J gene is TRBJ2-3, the V gene TRBV11-3; D is unclear. The CDR3 loop spans 14 amino acids. CDR1 and CDR2 (germline): SGHNT, YENEEA. V lost 1 base, J lost 1 base, and 6 bases lay in between. The CDR3 reads CASSLGAGTDTQYF. For the CDR3, the DNA is TGTGCCAGCAGCTTAGGAGCTGGCACAGATACGCAGTATTTT.